These 2 T cell receptor beta chains came from one sample sequenced in a study of cytomegalovirus exposure and HLA in healthy donors. The PCR was carried out with 60 Vbeta primers and 13 Jbeta primers. The assay was immunoSEQ multiplex PCR, and TCRdb's table has in-frame clones only and misses some. Of about 120,000 clones in the sample, approximately 87% were seen once. Sequencing was performed on PBMCs. Receptors originate from a man aged 18 to 29 in good health and CMV-seropositive.

The V call is TRBV19, the J call TRBJ1-2; 7 bases match TRBD1. This CDR3 contains 11 residues. Germline assignment: CDR1 LNHDA and CDR2 SQIVND (reference sequence). The junction had 7 bases not matched to a gene; V was cut back by 10 bases and J by 8 bases. CDR3 in amino acids: CATKQGRGYTF. Written as DNA, the CDR3 is TGTGCCACCAAACAGGGGCGAGGCTACACCTTC.

The chain couples TRBV10-1 to TRBJ2-7; 7 nucleotides align to TRBD2. The junction had 5 bases not matched to a gene; V was cut back by 0 bases and J by 0 bases. The CDR3 spans 16 residues. CDR1 WNHNN and CDR2 SYGVQD come from the germline V gene (reference sequence). DNA of the CDR3: TGCGCCAGCAGTGAGTCGTTCAGCGGGGTCTCCTACGAGCAGTACTTC. This sequence encodes CASSESFSGVSYEQYF.